The 24 T cell receptor beta chains in this list originate from one sample, sequenced in a study of T cells expressing NK-cell markers. TCRdb re-called the 5' RACE reads; one entry per CDR3 protein, DNA not given. The table lists 150,000 to 170,000 distinct CDR3 sequences. The sample comprised blood T cells: a sorted CD56 or NKG2C T cell subset, CD4+ or CD8+ T cells, or bulk PBMC T cells (not recorded which). These receptors were collected from a woman aged 45-65 years in good health.

The genes are TRBV4-1 and TRBJ2-7; TCRdb outputs TRBD1, but without DNA this stays unchecked. Germline CDR1 MGHRA, CDR2 YSYEKL. The CDR3 consists of 16 residues. The chain's CDR3 is CASSPPGGTGSYEQYF.

The chain is built from TRBV3-1 and TRBJ2-1; TCRdb names TRBD2, which stays unverified in the absence of DNA. The CDR3 loop spans 13 amino acids. Germline V gene sequence: CDR1 LGHDT, CDR2 YNNKEL (reference sequence). The CDR3 spells CASSLTSGEEQFF.

The V call is TRBV2, the J call TRBJ2-2; the D call from TCRdb, TRBD1, cannot be confirmed without DNA. In germline, CDR1 is SNHLY, CDR2 FYNNEI. This CDR3 comprises 15 residues. CDR3 residues: CASNPEDLNTGELFF.

V is TRBV11-2 and J is TRBJ2-1; TCRdb reports TRBD1, a call that lacks DNA to check it against. The CDR3 runs to 14 residues. The germline V gene has CDR1 SGHAT and CDR2 FQNNGV. The chain's CDR3 is CASSLWTGWNEQFF.

The CDR3 reads CASTPSRDNEQFF. The chain couples TRBV4-2 to TRBJ2-1; TCRdb returns TRBD1, unconfirmable since there is no DNA. CDR3 length equals 13 residues. From germline, CDR1 is LGHNA and CDR2 YNFKEQ.

The genes are TRBV6-2 or TRBV6-3 and TRBJ2-7; TCRdb outputs TRBD1, but without DNA this stays unchecked. CDR3 length: 13 amino acids. Germline V lookup: CDR1 MNHEY, CDR2 SVGEGT. CDR3 residues: CASAPGTGYEQYF.

The chain joins TRBV7-8 to TRBJ2-3. CDR1 SGHVS and CDR2 FQNEAQ come from the germline V gene. The CDR3 loop spans 12 amino acids. CDR3 sequence: CASSLILDTQYF.

The chain links TRBV5-1 to TRBJ2-1; TCRdb calls TRBD2, which cannot be checked without DNA. The V gene's germline CDR1 is SGHRS and CDR2 YFSETQ. The CDR3 sequence is 15 residues long. CDR3 amino acids: CASSLGGGPVNEQFF.

The chain uses TRBV5-1 and TRBJ2-1; TCRdb's D gene call, TRBD2, goes unchecked for lack of DNA. The germline gives CDR1 SGHRS, CDR2 YFSETQ. The CDR3 loop spans 14 amino acids. CDR3 in amino acids: CASSWTSGSNEQFF.

This sequence joins TRBV11-2 and TRBJ2-5; TCRdb reports TRBD1, a call that lacks DNA to check it against. The CDR3 consists of 14 residues. The germline CDR1 and CDR2 sequences are SGHAT and FQNNGV. CDR3 residues: CASSRLRDTETQYF.

This chain links TRBV6-5 with TRBJ2-3. Germline lookup yields CDR1 MNHEY and CDR2 SVGAGI. This CDR3 has 14 residues. The CDR3 sequence: CASSLLVSTDTQYF.

The gene calls are TRBV5-1 and TRBJ2-7. CDR3 size: 12 residues. Per germline, CDR1 SGHRS and CDR2 YFSETQ. The CDR3 reads CASSGVPYEQYF.

The V gene is TRBV4-2, the J gene TRBJ2-1; the TCRdb call, TRBD2, lacks DNA for checking. Germline CDR1 reads LGHNA; CDR2 reads YNFKEQ. CDR3 length equals 17 residues. The CDR3 here is CASSQEVPTSGYNEQFF.

The chain combines TRBV10-3 with TRBJ2-7; TCRdb designates TRBD1, a call that cannot be tested without DNA. The CDR3 covers 17 residues. CDR1 is ENHRY and CDR2 is SYGVKD in the germline V gene. The CDR3 spells CAISDPTGKALSYEQYF.

This chain joins TRBV4-1 and TRBJ2-6. Germline-derived CDR1 and CDR2 are MGHRA and YSYEKL. The CDR3 length is 17 residues. CDR3 region: CASSQALTVSGANVLTF.

The CDR3 region is CASSLWQGGTGELFF. V and J are TRBV27 and TRBJ2-2; TCRdb's D call, TRBD1, is unchecked because there is no DNA. Looked up from germline, CDR1 is MNHEY and CDR2 is SMNVEV (reference sequence). This CDR3 is 15 amino acids long.

The chain recombines TRBV28 with TRBJ1-2; TCRdb's D call of TRBD1 is untestable without DNA. The CDR3 runs to 13 residues. Germline loops: CDR1 MDHEN, CDR2 SYDVKM. The CDR3 reads CASRLQGAVGYTF.

The V and J genes are TRBV11-2 and TRBJ1-2; TCRdb picks TRBD1, but there is no DNA to check that call. The CDR3 has 16 residues. Germline V gene data show CDR1 as SGHAT and CDR2 as FQNNGV. This chain's CDR3 is CASSDPRDIRDYGYTF.

The rearrangement uses TRBV4-1 and TRBJ2-5. Germline lookup yields CDR1 MGHRA and CDR2 YSYEKL. This CDR3 comprises 13 residues. CDR3 sequence reads: CASSDWEQETQYF.

V gene TRBV30 combines with J gene TRBJ2-1; the D call from TCRdb, TRBD2, cannot be confirmed without DNA. The CDR3 has 19 residues. The germline CDR1 and CDR2 sequences are GTSNPN and SVGIG (reference sequence). The CDR3 is CAWTPGLAGWGGVYNEQFF.

The chain has TRBV4-1 and TRBJ1-2; the TCRdb D gene call, TRBD1, has no DNA to confirm it. The CDR3 totals 15 residues. Germline CDR1 MGHRA, CDR2 YSYEKL. The CDR3 region is CASSQGPQGANGYTF.

This sequence joins TRBV4-1 and TRBJ2-1; TCRdb selects TRBD1, and the lack of DNA leaves this call unchecked. The germline V gene encodes CDR1 MGHRA and CDR2 YSYEKL. The CDR3 runs to 17 residues. The CDR3 protein is CASSHDVAPGSYNEQFF.

This sequence joins TRBV5-6 and TRBJ2-1; TCRdb reports TRBD2, a call that lacks DNA to check it against. Germline CDR1 reads SGHDT; CDR2 reads YYEEEE. This CDR3 is built from 13 residues. CDR3 protein: CASSLAGVSEQFF.

V and J are TRBV7-2 and TRBJ2-1. From germline, CDR1 is SGHTA and CDR2 FQGNSA. The CDR3 contains 13 residues. The CDR3 loop reads CASSEDLVGEQFF.